The clone carrying this T cell receptor beta chain was seen a few times. Its antigen is unknown. The sample comes from a study of T cells after yellow fever vaccination. Study-wide points: Re-detected after boosting: most primary clones, 95% to 98% of CD4 and roughly 90% of CD8. Just a small share of clonotypes turned up in the CD4 compartment as well as the CD8 compartment.

A 5'RACE template-switching step, the method used to make TCR cDNA, added a universal primer site and UMIs. One entry per CDR3 protein, called by TCRdb with MiXCR from the 5' RACE reads. The data hold roughly 500,000 distinct CDR3 sequences, with approximately 21% observed a single time. The CDR3 length is 15 residues. Trimming at V came to 5 bases and at J to 5 bases, leaving 6 bases not matched to a gene. Germline V gives CDR1 MNHEY, CDR2 SVGEGT. This specimen was PBMCs, taken 15 days after the yellow fever booster vaccination. The receptor comes from a young man who received the YFV17D yellow fever vaccine. The chain is built from TRBV6-2 or TRBV6-3 and TRBJ2-5, with 12 bases that match TRBD2. The CDR3 DNA reads TGTGCCAGCAGTCCGACTAGCGGGAGCTCGGAGACCCAGTACTTC. Amino acids: CASSPTSGSSETQYF.